Listed below are T cell receptor beta chains from one sample, sequenced in a study of cytomegalovirus exposure and HLA in healthy donors. TCRdb's copy holds only in-frame clones and misses some; the assay was immunoSEQ multiplex PCR. The data hold 150,000 to 200,000 clones, with around 77% observed a single time. The sequenced sample consisted of PBMCs. Every receptor here comes from a man in his sixties in good health and CMV-seronegative. CDR3s include the opening cysteine and the closing phenylalanine or tryptophan. The D gene is left open where the match is weak. Rows may omit the clone size; those that give it use once, few, many or a size class.

few,.,TRBJ2-5,TRBV5-1,CASSLVADQETQYF,TGCGCCAGCAGCTTGGTAGCGGACCAAGAGACCCAGTACTTC
few,TRBD2,TRBJ2-1,TRBV6-5,CASSYSTGGPGEQFF,TGTGCCAGCAGTTACTCGACGGGGGGGCCGGGTGAGCAGTTCTTC
.,.,TRBJ1-1,TRBV11-2,CASSLQASPEAFF,TGTGCCAGCAGCTTACAGGCATCCCCTGAAGCTTTCTTT
once,.,TRBJ2-7,TRBV13,CASSPGAHRDSYEQYF,TGTGCCAGCAGCCCTGGTGCCCACAGGGATTCCTACGAGCAGTACTTC
.,TRBD2,TRBJ2-5,TRBV27,CASSLWGGTSGQETQYF,TGTGCCAGCAGTTTATGGGGAGGGACTAGCGGCCAAGAGACCCAGTACTTC
.,TRBD1,TRBJ1-1,TRBV7-9,CASRTLTGVDEAFF,TGTGCCAGCAGAACCTTGACAGGGGTTGATGAAGCTTTCTTT
.,.,TRBJ1-1,TRBV5-1,CASSSEGPEAFF,TGCGCCAGCAGCTCGGAGGGGCCTGAAGCTTTCTTT
.,TRBD1,TRBJ2-7,TRBV5-1,CASSLVGQGAGEQYF,TGCGCCAGCAGCTTGGTGGGACAGGGGGCTGGCGAGCAGTACTTC
.,.,TRBJ2-1,TRBV11-2,CASSLDVGGGREQFF,TGTGCCAGCAGCTTAGATGTTGGGGGGGGCCGGGAGCAGTTCTTC
.,TRBD1,TRBJ1-1,TRBV5-1,CASSLSRGDTEAFF,TGCGCCAGCAGCTTGTCCAGGGGGGACACTGAAGCTTTCTTT
.,.,TRBJ2-1,TRBV5-6,CASSLAPGFNNEQFF,TGTGCCAGCAGCTTGGCCCCAGGCTTCAACAATGAGCAGTTCTTC
.,TRBD1,TRBJ2-7,TRBV7-3,CASSPRTGTYEQYF,TGTGCCAGCAGCCCTAGGACAGGGACCTACGAGCAGTACTTC
many,.,TRBJ2-2,TRBV28,CASSLWGGTGNTGELFF,TGTGCCAGCAGTTTATGGGGGGGGACAGGGAACACCGGGGAGCTGTTTTTT
.,TRBD1,TRBJ1-5,TRBV4-1,CASSQDRGPQHF,TGCGCCAGCAGCCAGGACAGGGGGCCCCAGCATTTT
.,TRBD2,TRBJ2-7,TRBV6-1,CTSSEFIWGSGGAGSYEQYF,TGTACCAGCAGTGAATTTATCTGGGGTAGCGGGGGGGCTGGGTCCTACGAGCAGTACTTC
few,.,TRBJ2-5,TRBV30,CAWTPLNRGRASETQYF,TGTGCCTGGACCCCGCTTAACAGGGGGAGGGCCTCGGAGACCCAGTACTTC
.,.,TRBJ1-2,TRBV5-6,CASSLDRDYGYPF,TGTGCCAGCAGCTTGGACAGAGACTATGGCTACCCCTTC
.,TRBD2,TRBJ2-5,TRBV9,CASSVQRGGETQYF,TGTGCCAGCAGCGTCCAGCGGGGGGGGGAGACCCAGTACTTC
.,.,TRBJ2-2,TRBV18,CASSPRSKTNTGELFF,TGTGCCAGCTCACCACGTAGCAAAACGAACACCGGGGAGCTGTTTTTT
few,TRBD1,TRBJ2-5,TRBV27,CASRRQGEETQYF,TGTGCCAGCAGGCGACAGGGCGAAGAGACCCAGTACTTC
.,.,TRBJ2-5,TRBV2,CASRGSWETQYF,TGTGCCAGCAGAGGGAGTTGGGAGACCCAGTACTTC
once,TRBD2,TRBJ2-3,TRBV5-1,CASRFSGGTDTQYF,TGCGCCAGCAGATTTAGCGGGGGAACAGATACGCAGTATTTT